This TCR beta chain was sequenced during a study of vaccination effects on CD4 cells after COVID-19 (dated by TCRdb to between 2021 and 2022). About the full investigation: Across the study, the median time from the second dose to post-vaccine sampling was 72 days (range 14 to 241). SARS-CoV-2 spike-specific CD4+ TCR repertoires were compared before and after mRNA vaccination in COVID-19 convalescent patients and in infection-naive vaccine recipients. A total of more than 8 COVID-19 convalescent patients and a handful of SARS-CoV-2-naive healthy vaccine recipients were included in the full study. Cultures from other donors in the study were sequenced using the Oncomine TCR Beta short-read assay on an Illumina iSeq 100.

Turning to this clone: Its cognate antigen has yet to be identified. No clone much larger than this one lies a single base away; base qualities are absent.

What the authors observed across the whole study: In healthy vaccine recipients, vaccine-induced clones were almost all SARS-CoV-2 mono-reactive, with only 1 of 255 being cross-reactive with common cold coronaviruses. Both infection-induced and vaccine-induced clones contracted markedly at late post-vaccination timepoints, which is consistent with waning T cell responses. Only a small number of convalescent patients were included, and no early post-infection timepoints were available, which limited the study.

The method was the immunoSEQ multiplex PCR assay. DNA from the cultured, isolated CD4+ T cells was subjected to TCR beta CDR3 sequencing. The authors' analysis ran thus. The analysis removed non-productive TCR sequences, trimmed reads to the CDR3 region, and retained only CDR3s that were 7 or more amino acids long. The MANAFEST web app was used to identify antigen-specific clonotypes by comparing expansion in peptide wells with expansion in reference cultures. To be called positive, a clone needed expansion at FDR<0.05 compared with the reference and with all other wells, an odds ratio greater than 5, and a frequency greater than 0.1% in two replicate wells. A clonotype was called cross-reactive if it was significantly expanded both in SARS-CoV-2 spike wells and in at least one common cold coronavirus spike condition. CDR3 similarity was assessed by Levenshtein distance with the stringdist R package, and unrooted trees were built with ape in R 3.6.1. TCRdb holds this immuneACCESS table with in-frame rearrangements only. Some clones are missing; in checked studies, unresolved V genes explain under half, and the rest has no known cause. For V, J and clone size, that table is used; D and trimming come from the DNA. This sample holds over 50,000 clones; about 80% were observed only once. 0.95% to 1.5% of the sample is taken by the ten largest.

From a lookup of the germline V gene, CDR1 and CDR2 are KGHDR and SFDVKD. The junction shows trimming of 5 bases on V and 5 bases on J, plus 17 bases between the germline ends. Including the terminal cysteine and phenylalanine, the CDR3 comprises 15 residues. Kept here is only the CDR3 DNA, which spans 45 bases and is read in frame from base 1. In the ViraFEST assay, PBMC were stimulated with viral peptide pools, and TCR sequencing was then used to find antigen-specific CD4+ T cell clonotypes based on their expansion. After less than eleven days of culture, CD4+ T cells were isolated with the EasySep CD4+ T cell isolation kit. Each participant received two doses of an mRNA SARS-CoV-2 vaccine, either BNT162b2 or mRNA-1273. The absence of prior SARS-CoV-2 infection in healthy vaccine recipients was confirmed by negative nucleocapsid antibodies before and after vaccination. Each well held under 2.5 million PBMC cultured in IMDM containing around 5% human AB serum, 8 to 10 IU/ml IL-2 and gentamicin, along with around 9.1 ug/ml peptides. On days 3 and 7, half of the culture medium was replaced with fresh IL-2-containing medium. Each peptide stimulation condition was cultured in triplicate wells unless otherwise noted. PBMC were separated from whole blood using Ficoll-Paque Plus gradient centrifugation and were then either cryopreserved at -140C or used fresh. The overlapping peptide pools covered the spike proteins of SARS-CoV-2 as well as those of the common cold coronaviruses HCoV-NL63, HCoV-OC43 and HCoV-229E. The QIAamp micro DNA kit was used to extract genomic DNA from the cultured CD4+ T cells.

The specimen was CD4+ T cells from PBMCs cultured with HCoV-229E spike peptides, collected after COVID-19 vaccination. Per the publication, the cell subset or site label means: HCoV-229E spike overlapping peptide pool stimulation. In this chain, TRBV24-1 is recombined with TRBJ2-5; the best D guess is TRBD1, with 5 bases matching. The receptor comes from a human donor who received a COVID-19 vaccine. The CDR3 region reads CATSVGQGSLETQYF. The base sequence is TGTGCCACCAGTGTAGGGCAGGGAAGTTTGGAGACCCAGTACTTC.